Here is one T cell receptor (beta chain) with its context. This CDR3 is built from 16 residues. The data were obtained in a study of blood T cell repertoires in COVID-19. Produced via immunoSEQ multiplex PCR; TCRdb's table is partial and in-frame only. The sample holds tens of thousands of clones, approximately 80% seen once. The V call is TRBV21-1, the J call TRBJ1-4; the DNA was not used to check the table's D call, TRBD1. TRBV21-1 is reported as a pseudogene. The source is a woman in her seventies with acute or convalescent COVID-19. The sample was peripheral blood. In DNA form, the CDR3 reads TGTGCCAGCAGCGTCCGGGACACGCGAAAAAATGAAAAACTGTTTTTT. Translated, it gives CASSVRDTRKNEKLFF.